This TCR beta chain was recovered during a study of T cell responses to AZD1222 COVID-19 vaccine. Study-wide results and caveats: The donors showed a predominance of white British ancestry and of females, with possible underestimation of clonal diversity.

About this clone: Its cognate antigen is unknown.

CDR3 length: 12 amino acids. The V end lost 1 base, the J end lost 8 bases, and 6 bases lay between the germline ends. Germline V gene data show CDR1 as SGHDT and CDR2 as YYEEEE. Some clones are missing from TCRdb's copy, which holds only in-frame ones; the method was immunoSEQ multiplex PCR. The sample yields some 100,000 clones, about nine tenths seen once. The TCR originated in an adult in good health. Specimen: peripheral blood, collected on day 0 of AZD1222 vaccination. The chain recombines TRBV5-6 with TRBJ1-4, with D uncertain. The CDR3 sequence: CASSLLGEKLFF. DNA for the CDR3: TGTGCCAGCAGCTTGTTAGGAGAAAAACTGTTTTTT. The entire variable domain, with the rest obtained from reference TRBV5-6 and TRBJ1-4, is as follows: DAGVTQSPTHLIKTRGQQVTLRCSPKSGHDTVSWYQQALGQGPQFIFQYYEEEERQRGNFPDRFSGHQFPNYSSELNVNALLLGDSALYLCASSLLGEKLFFGSGTQLSVL.